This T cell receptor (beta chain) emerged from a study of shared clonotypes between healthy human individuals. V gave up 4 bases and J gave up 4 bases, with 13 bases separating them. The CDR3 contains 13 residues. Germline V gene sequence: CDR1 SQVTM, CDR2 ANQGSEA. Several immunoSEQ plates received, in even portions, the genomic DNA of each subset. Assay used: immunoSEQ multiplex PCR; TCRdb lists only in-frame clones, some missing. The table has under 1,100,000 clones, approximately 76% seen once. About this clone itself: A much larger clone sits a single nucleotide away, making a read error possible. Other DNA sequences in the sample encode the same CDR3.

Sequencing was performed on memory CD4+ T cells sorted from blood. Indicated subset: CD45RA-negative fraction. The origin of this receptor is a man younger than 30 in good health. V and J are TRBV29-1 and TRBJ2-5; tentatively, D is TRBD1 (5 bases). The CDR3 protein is CSVVLGPGETQYF. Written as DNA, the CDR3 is TGCAGCGTTGTATTGGGGCCCGGAGAGACCCAGTACTTC.